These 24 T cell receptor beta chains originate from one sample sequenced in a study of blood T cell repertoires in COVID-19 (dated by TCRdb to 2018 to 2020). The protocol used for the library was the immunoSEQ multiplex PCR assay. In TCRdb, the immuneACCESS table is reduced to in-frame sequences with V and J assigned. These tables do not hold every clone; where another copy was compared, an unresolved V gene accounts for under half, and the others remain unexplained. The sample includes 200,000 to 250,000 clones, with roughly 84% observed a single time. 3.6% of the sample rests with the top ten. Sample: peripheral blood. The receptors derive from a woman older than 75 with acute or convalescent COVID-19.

In nucleotides, the CDR3 is TGTGCCAGCAGCTTGGATACAGGGGTTTCGGATTCACCCCTCCACTTT. This translates into CASSLDTGVSDSPLHF. The V gene is TRBV5-4, the J gene TRBJ1-6; 7 bases are a match to TRBD1. Unmatched junction bases numbered 8, after V lost 0 bases and J lost 8 bases. From germline, CDR1 is SGHNT and CDR2 YYREEE (reference sequence). This CDR3 has 16 amino acids.

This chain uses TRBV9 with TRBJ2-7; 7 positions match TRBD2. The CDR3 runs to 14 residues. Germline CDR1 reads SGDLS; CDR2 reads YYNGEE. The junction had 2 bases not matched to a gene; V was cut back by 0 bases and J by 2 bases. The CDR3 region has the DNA TGTGCCAGCAGCGTAGCAGCGGGGCCCTACGAGCAGTACTTC. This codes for CASSVAAGPYEQYF.

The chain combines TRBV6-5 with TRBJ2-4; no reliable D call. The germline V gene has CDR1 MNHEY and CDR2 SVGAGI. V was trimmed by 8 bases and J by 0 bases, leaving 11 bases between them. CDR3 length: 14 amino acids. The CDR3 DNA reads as TGTGCCAGCGCGTTGATCCTAGCCAAAAACATTCAGTACTTC. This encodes CASALILAKNIQYF.

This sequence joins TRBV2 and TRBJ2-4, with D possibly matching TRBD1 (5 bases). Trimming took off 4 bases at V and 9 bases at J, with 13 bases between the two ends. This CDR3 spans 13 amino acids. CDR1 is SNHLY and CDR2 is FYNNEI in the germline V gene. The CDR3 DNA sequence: TGTGCCAGCAGTGCAAGGGGTCCGGTCATTCAGTACTTC. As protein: CASSARGPVIQYF.

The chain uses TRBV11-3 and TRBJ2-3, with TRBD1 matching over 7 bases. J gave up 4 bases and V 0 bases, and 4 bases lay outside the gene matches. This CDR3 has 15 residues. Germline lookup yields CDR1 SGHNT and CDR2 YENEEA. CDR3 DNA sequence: TGTGCCAGCAGCTTAGATGGACAGGAGGCAGATACGCAGTATTTT. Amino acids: CASSLDGQEADTQYF.

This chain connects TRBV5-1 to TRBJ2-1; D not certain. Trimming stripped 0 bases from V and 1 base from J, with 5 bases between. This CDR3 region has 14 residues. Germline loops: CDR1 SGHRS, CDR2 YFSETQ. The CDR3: CASSLDGSYNEQFF. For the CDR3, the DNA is TGCGCCAGCAGCTTGGACGGGTCCTACAATGAGCAGTTCTTC.

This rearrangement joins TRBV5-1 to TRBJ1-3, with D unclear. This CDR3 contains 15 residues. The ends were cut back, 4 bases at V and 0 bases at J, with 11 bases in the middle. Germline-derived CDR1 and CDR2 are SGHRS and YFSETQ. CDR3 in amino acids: CASSVSGSSGNTIYF. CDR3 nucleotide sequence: TGCGCCAGCAGCGTTTCGGGGAGCTCTGGAAACACCATATATTTT.

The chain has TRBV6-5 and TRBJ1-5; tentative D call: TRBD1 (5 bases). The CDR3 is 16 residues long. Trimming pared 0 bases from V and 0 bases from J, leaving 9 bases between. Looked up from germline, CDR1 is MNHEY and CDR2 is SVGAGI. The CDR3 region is CASSYSMGRSNQPQHF. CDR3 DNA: TGTGCCAGCAGTTACTCAATGGGGCGTAGCAATCAGCCCCAGCATTTT.

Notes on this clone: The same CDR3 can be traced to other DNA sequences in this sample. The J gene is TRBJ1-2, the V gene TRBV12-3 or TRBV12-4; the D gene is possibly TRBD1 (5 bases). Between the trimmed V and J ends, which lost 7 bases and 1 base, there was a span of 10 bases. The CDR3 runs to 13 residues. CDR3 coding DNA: TGTGCCAGCACCTCGGGGGGTAACTATGGCTACACCTTC. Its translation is CASTSGGNYGYTF.

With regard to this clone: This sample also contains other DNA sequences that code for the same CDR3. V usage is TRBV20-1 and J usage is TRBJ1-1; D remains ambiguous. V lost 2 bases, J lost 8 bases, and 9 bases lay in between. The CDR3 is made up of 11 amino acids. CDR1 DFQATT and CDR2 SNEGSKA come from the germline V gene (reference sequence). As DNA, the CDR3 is TGCAGTGCTAGACGTACCGGGGAAGCTTTCTTT. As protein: CSARRTGEAFF.

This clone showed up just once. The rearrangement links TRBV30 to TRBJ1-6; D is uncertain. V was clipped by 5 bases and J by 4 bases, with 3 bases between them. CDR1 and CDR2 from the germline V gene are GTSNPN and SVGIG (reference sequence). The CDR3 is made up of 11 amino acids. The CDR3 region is CAWSYNSPLHF. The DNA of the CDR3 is TGTGCCTGGTCATATAATTCACCCCTCCACTTT.

The CDR3 loop is CASSTGGDTDTQYF. DNA of the CDR3: TGTGCCAGCAGCACCGGGGGGGACACAGATACGCAGTATTTT. J is TRBJ2-3 and V is TRBV6-2 or TRBV6-3; TRBD2 matches at 8 bases. V gave up 6 bases and J gave up 2 bases; unmatched junction bases: 4. The germline V gene encodes CDR1 MNHEY and CDR2 SVGEGT. This CDR3 contains 14 residues.

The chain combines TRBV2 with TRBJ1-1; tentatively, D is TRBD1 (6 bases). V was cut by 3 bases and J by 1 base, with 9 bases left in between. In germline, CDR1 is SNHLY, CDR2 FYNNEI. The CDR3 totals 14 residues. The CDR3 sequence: CASSDQGRNTEAFF. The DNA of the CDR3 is TGTGCCAGCAGTGACCAGGGGCGGAACACTGAAGCTTTCTTT.

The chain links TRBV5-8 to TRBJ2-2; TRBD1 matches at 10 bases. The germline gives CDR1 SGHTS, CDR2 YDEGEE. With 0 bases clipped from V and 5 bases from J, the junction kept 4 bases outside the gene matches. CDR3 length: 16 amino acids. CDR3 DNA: TGTGCCAGCAGCTTGGGACAGGGGGCTCGGACCGGGGAGCTGTTTTTT. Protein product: CASSLGQGARTGELFF.

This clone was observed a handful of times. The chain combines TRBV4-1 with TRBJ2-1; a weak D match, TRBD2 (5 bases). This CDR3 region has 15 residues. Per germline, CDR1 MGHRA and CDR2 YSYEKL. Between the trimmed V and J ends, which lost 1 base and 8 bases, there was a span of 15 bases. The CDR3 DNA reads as TGCGCCAGCAGCCAAGTCCCCACGGGGTCGGATGAGCAGTTCTTC. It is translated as CASSQVPTGSDEQFF.

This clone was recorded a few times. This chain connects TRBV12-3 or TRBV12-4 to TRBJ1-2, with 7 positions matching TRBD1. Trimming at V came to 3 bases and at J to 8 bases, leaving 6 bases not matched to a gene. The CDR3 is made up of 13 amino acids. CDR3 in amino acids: CASSFRTGGGYTF. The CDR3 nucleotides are TGTGCCAGCAGTTTTAGGACAGGCGGCGGCTACACCTTC.

The DNA for the CDR3 is TGTGCCAGCAGTTTTCGAGGGGGCCAGAGCTCCTACGAGCAGTACTTC. It codes for CASSFRGGQSSYEQYF. The chain joins TRBV28 to TRBJ2-7; 7 bases are a match to TRBD1. Germline V gene lookup returns CDR1 MDHEN and CDR2 SYDVKM. This CDR3 has 16 residues. The J segment lost 0 bases and the V segment lost 3 bases, leaving 8 bases of the junction unmatched. Supplemented by reference TRBV28 and TRBJ2-7, the full variable domain reads DVKVTQSSRYLVKRTGEKVFLECVQDMDHENMFWYRQDPGLGLRLIYFSYDVKMKEKGDIPEGYSVSREKKERFSLILESASTNQTSMYLCASSFRGGQSSYEQYFGPGTRLTVT.

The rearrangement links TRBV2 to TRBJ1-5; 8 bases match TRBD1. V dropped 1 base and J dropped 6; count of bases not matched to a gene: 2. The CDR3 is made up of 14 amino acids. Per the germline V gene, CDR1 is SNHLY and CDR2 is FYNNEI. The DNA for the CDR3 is TGTGCCAGCAGTGAAGGGACAGGGCCTCAGCCCCAGCATTTT. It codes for CASSEGTGPQPQHF.

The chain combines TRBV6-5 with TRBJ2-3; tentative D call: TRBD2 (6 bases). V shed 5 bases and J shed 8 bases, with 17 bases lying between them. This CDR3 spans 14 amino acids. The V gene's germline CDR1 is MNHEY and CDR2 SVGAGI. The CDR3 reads CASSISGTPGTQYF. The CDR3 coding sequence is TGTGCCAGCAGTATCTCCGGGACTCCGGGTACGCAGTATTTT.

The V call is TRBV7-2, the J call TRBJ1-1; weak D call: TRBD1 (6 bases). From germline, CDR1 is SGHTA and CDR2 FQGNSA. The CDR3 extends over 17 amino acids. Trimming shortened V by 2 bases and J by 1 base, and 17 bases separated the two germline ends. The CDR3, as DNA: TGTGCCAGCAGCTTAATAAGGTCAGGGGCATCGAACACTGAAGCTTTCTTT. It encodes CASSLIRSGASNTEAFF.

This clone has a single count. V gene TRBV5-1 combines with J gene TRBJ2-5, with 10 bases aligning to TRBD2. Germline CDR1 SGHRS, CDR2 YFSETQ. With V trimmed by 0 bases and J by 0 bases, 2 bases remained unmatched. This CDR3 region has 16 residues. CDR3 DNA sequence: TGCGCCAGCAGCTTGGTAACTAGCGGGGACCAAGAGACCCAGTACTTC. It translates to CASSLVTSGDQETQYF.

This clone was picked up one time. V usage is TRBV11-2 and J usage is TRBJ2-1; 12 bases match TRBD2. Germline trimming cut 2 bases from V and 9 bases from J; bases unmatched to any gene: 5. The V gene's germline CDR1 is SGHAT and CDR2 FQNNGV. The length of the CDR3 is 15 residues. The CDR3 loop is CASSLNLAGGSEQFF. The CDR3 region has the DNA TGTGCCAGCAGCTTAAACCTAGCGGGGGGGAGTGAGCAGTTCTTC.

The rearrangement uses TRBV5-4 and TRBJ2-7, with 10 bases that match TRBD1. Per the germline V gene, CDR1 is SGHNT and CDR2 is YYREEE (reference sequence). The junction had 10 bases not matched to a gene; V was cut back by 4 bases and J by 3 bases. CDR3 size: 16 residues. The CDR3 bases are TGTGCCAGCAGCCCATCCAACCGGGACAGGGGCTACGAGCAGTACTTC. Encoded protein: CASSPSNRDRGYEQYF. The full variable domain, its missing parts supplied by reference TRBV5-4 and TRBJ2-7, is ETGVTQSPTHLIKTRGQQVTLRCSSQSGHNTVSWYQQALGQGPQFIFQYYREEENGRGNFPPRFSGLQFPNYSSELNVNALELDDSALYLCASSPSNRDRGYEQYFGPGTRLTVT.

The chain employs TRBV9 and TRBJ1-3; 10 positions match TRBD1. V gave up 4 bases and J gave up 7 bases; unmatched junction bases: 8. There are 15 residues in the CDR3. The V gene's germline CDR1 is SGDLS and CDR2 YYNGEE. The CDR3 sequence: CASSLGQGLVNTIYF. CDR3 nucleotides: TGTGCCAGCAGCCTGGGACAGGGGTTGGTTAACACCATATATTTT.